A selection of T cell receptor beta chains follows, all from one sample in a study of CD8 T cells in Susac syndrome. Via MiXCR, TCRdb re-called the immunoSEQ multiplex PCR reads, giving one row per CDR3 protein. This sample has about 85,000 distinct CDR3 sequences, with 95% found just once. Sequences were obtained from CD8+ T cells from PBMCs. The receptors come from a human donor with Susac syndrome. Both conserved end residues are part of each CDR3. Fields, in order: clone size, V gene, D gene, J gene, CDR3 protein, CDR3 DNA. D genes are given only for firm matches. Clone size is not always given. Where it is, it says once, few, many or a class for expanded clones.

size: once; V: TRBV5-1; D: -; J: TRBJ2-3; CDR3: CASSPNPQDTQYF; DNA: TGCGCCAGCAGCCCCAACCCTCAAGATACGCAGTATTTT
size: -; V: TRBV18; D: -; J: TRBJ2-5; CDR3: CASSPQGSQGETQYF; DNA: TGTGCCAGCTCACCCCAAGGGAGCCAAGGGGAGACCCAGTACTTC
size: once; V: TRBV19; D: TRBD2; J: TRBJ2-6; CDR3: CASSMSGGSGANVLTF; DNA: TGTGCCAGTAGTATGAGCGGGGGCTCTGGGGCCAACGTCCTGACTTTC
size: -; V: TRBV28; D: -; J: TRBJ2-2; CDR3: CASTPGSSGELFF; DNA: TGTGCCAGCACCCCCGGGTCCTCCGGGGAGCTGTTTTTT
size: once; V: TRBV5-6; D: TRBD1; J: TRBJ1-5; CDR3: CASSPRGQGVDQPQHF; DNA: TGTGCCAGCAGCCCGAGGGGGCAGGGGGTAGATCAGCCCCAGCATTTT
size: -; V: TRBV7-9; D: -; J: TRBJ2-1; CDR3: CASSQSGDEQFF; DNA: TGTGCCAGCAGCCAAAGCGGTGATGAGCAGTTCTTC
size: -; V: TRBV4-3; D: -; J: TRBJ2-2; CDR3: CASSQDFGRVDRELFF; DNA: TGCGCCAGCAGCCAAGATTTCGGCAGAGTCGACCGGGAGCTGTTTTTT
size: -; V: TRBV5-6; D: TRBD1; J: TRBJ1-5; CDR3: CASSQWDRGRTQPQHF; DNA: TGTGCCAGCAGCCAATGGGACAGGGGAAGAACGCAGCCCCAGCATTTT
size: -; V: TRBV18; D: -; J: TRBJ2-1; CDR3: CASSPEGPTYNEQFF; DNA: TGTGCCAGCTCACCCGAGGGGCCCACCTACAATGAGCAGTTCTTC
size: -; V: TRBV15; D: -; J: TRBJ2-3; CDR3: CATSIGTSTDTQYF; DNA: TGTGCCACCAGCATTGGGACCTCCACAGATACGCAGTATTTT
size: -; V: TRBV9; D: -; J: TRBJ2-3; CDR3: CASSVVGGHTDTQYF; DNA: TGTGCCAGCAGCGTAGTAGGAGGGCACACAGATACGCAGTATTTT
size: once; V: TRBV5-4; D: TRBD1; J: TRBJ2-7; CDR3: CASSSPGTGRGSYEQYF; DNA: TGTGCCAGCAGCAGTCCCGGGACAGGGAGGGGCTCCTACGAGCAGTACTTC
size: -; V: TRBV5-1; D: TRBD1; J: TRBJ1-2; CDR3: CASSLPKTGGSNYGYTF; DNA: TGCGCCAGCAGCTTGCCAAAGACAGGGGGCAGTAACTATGGCTACACCTTC
size: -; V: TRBV5-6; D: -; J: TRBJ2-1; CDR3: CASSPTSNEQFF; DNA: TGTGCCAGCAGCCCGACGTCCAATGAGCAGTTCTTC
size: -; V: TRBV18; D: -; J: TRBJ2-3; CDR3: CASSPRHTDTQYF; DNA: TGTGCCAGCTCACCACGGCACACAGATACGCAGTATTTT
size: -; V: TRBV29-1; D: -; J: TRBJ2-7; CDR3: CSVKGDLDEQYF; DNA: TGCAGCGTTAAGGGAGACTTAGACGAGCAGTACTTC
size: -; V: TRBV27; D: -; J: TRBJ2-1; CDR3: CASRLSGNNEQFF; DNA: TGTGCCAGCAGACTCTCAGGGAACAATGAGCAGTTCTTC
size: -; V: TRBV12-3/TRBV12-4; D: -; J: TRBJ1-5; CDR3: CASSPGLNQPQHF; DNA: TGTGCCAGCAGTCCCGGCCTGAACCAGCCCCAGCATTTT
size: -; V: TRBV29-1; D: -; J: TRBJ1-2; CDR3: CSEIEGTTPGYTF; DNA: TGCAGCGAGATCGAGGGGACTACCCCTGGCTACACCTTC
size: -; V: TRBV11-2; D: TRBD1; J: TRBJ1-1; CDR3: CASIVGTGVTEAFF; DNA: TGTGCCAGTATAGTAGGGACAGGGGTAACTGAAGCTTTCTTT
size: -; V: TRBV6-4; D: -; J: TRBJ2-3; CDR3: CASSDSSGPTDTQYF; DNA: TGTGCCAGCAGTGACTCAAGCGGCCCCACAGATACGCAGTATTTT
size: -; V: TRBV29-1; D: TRBD2; J: TRBJ2-1; CDR3: CSVESAPSGRYNEQFF; DNA: TGCAGCGTTGAAAGTGCGCCTAGCGGGAGGTACAATGAGCAGTTCTTC
size: -; V: TRBV9; D: -; J: TRBJ2-1; CDR3: CASRDIAATEQFF; DNA: TGTGCCAGCAGGGATATTGCAGCGACTGAGCAGTTCTTC
size: -; V: TRBV27; D: TRBD1; J: TRBJ2-3; CDR3: CASSIKLTQGDTQYF; DNA: TGTGCCAGCAGTATCAAACTCACACAGGGGGATACGCAGTATTTT
size: -; V: TRBV7-9; D: TRBD2; J: TRBJ2-1; CDR3: CASSLELAGANEQFF; DNA: TGTGCCAGCAGCTTAGAACTAGCGGGAGCAAATGAGCAGTTCTTC
size: -; V: TRBV28; D: TRBD1; J: TRBJ2-7; CDR3: CASSPFYWDSSYEQYF; DNA: TGTGCCAGCAGCCCCTTTTACTGGGACAGTTCCTACGAGCAGTACTTC
size: -; V: TRBV7-8; D: TRBD2; J: TRBJ2-5; CDR3: CASSPVAGVQETQYF; DNA: TGTGCCAGCAGCCCCGTAGCGGGGGTTCAAGAGACCCAGTACTTC
size: -; V: TRBV28; D: TRBD1; J: TRBJ2-5; CDR3: CASSPGQGEQETQYF; DNA: TGTGCCAGCAGCCCTGGACAGGGTGAACAAGAGACCCAGTACTTC
size: -; V: TRBV7-9; D: TRBD2; J: TRBJ2-1; CDR3: CASMGASGKFNEQFF; DNA: TGTGCCAGCATGGGGGCTAGCGGGAAATTTAATGAGCAGTTCTTC
size: -; V: TRBV5-1; D: -; J: TRBJ2-7; CDR3: CASSRSSPSSYEQYF; DNA: TGCGCCAGCAGCCGAAGTTCTCCATCCTCCTACGAGCAGTACTTC
size: once; V: TRBV28; D: TRBD1; J: TRBJ1-2; CDR3: CASSLSGGDCTF; DNA: TGTGCCAGCAGTTTGTCAGGGGGGGACTGCACCTTC
size: -; V: TRBV6-5; D: TRBD1; J: TRBJ1-2; CDR3: CASSYDRGREGYTF; DNA: TGTGCCAGCAGTTATGACAGGGGGCGCGAAGGCTACACCTTC
size: -; V: TRBV27; D: -; J: TRBJ1-5; CDR3: CASSPQWIDQPQHF; DNA: TGTGCCAGCAGCCCGCAGTGGATCGATCAGCCCCAGCATTTT
size: -; V: TRBV4-3; D: TRBD2; J: TRBJ2-1; CDR3: CASSQDPSGRAPEFF; DNA: TGCGCCAGCAGCCAAGATCCTAGCGGGAGGGCTCCGGAGTTCTTC
size: -; V: TRBV20-1; D: -; J: TRBJ2-1; CDR3: CSARIAEFSYNEQFF; DNA: TGCAGTGCTCGAATAGCGGAATTCTCCTACAATGAGCAGTTCTTC
size: once; V: TRBV4-3; D: -; J: TRBJ1-1; CDR3: CASSQWRVWNTEAFF; DNA: TGCGCCAGCAGCCAATGGAGGGTTTGGAACACTGAAGCTTTCTTT
size: -; V: TRBV27; D: -; J: TRBJ2-3; CDR3: CASSPDGAHTQYF; DNA: TGTGCCAGCAGTCCCGACGGGGCCCATACGCAGTATTTT
size: -; V: TRBV29-1; D: TRBD1; J: TRBJ2-7; CDR3: CSAQTGSSYEQYF; DNA: TGCAGCGCACAGACAGGGAGCTCCTACGAGCAGTACTTC
size: -; V: TRBV29-1; D: TRBD1; J: TRBJ1-5; CDR3: CSVGQGNQPQHF; DNA: TGCAGCGTAGGACAGGGGAACCAGCCCCAGCATTTT
size: -; V: TRBV19; D: -; J: TRBJ2-1; CDR3: CASSNGGGNEQFF; DNA: TGTGCCAGTAGTAATGGGGGAGGCAATGAGCAGTTCTTC
size: -; V: TRBV5-6; D: -; J: TRBJ2-1; CDR3: CASSWPSSLDEQFF; DNA: TGTGCCAGCAGCTGGCCCAGTAGCCTCGATGAGCAGTTCTTC
size: -; V: TRBV19; D: -; J: TRBJ2-1; CDR3: CASSSVVVALDNEQFF; DNA: TGTGCCAGTAGTTCCGTCGTGGTTGCCTTAGACAATGAGCAGTTCTTC
size: -; V: TRBV9; D: -; J: TRBJ2-7; CDR3: CASSSQGNSKDEQYF; DNA: TGTGCCAGCAGCTCTCAAGGGAACAGTAAAGACGAGCAGTACTTC
size: -; V: TRBV11-2; D: -; J: TRBJ2-5; CDR3: CASSETVSYETQYF; DNA: TGTGCCAGCAGCGAGACTGTTAGCTACGAGACCCAGTACTTC
size: -; V: TRBV27; D: TRBD2; J: TRBJ2-3; CDR3: CASSLGGRDGDTQYF; DNA: TGTGCCAGCAGTTTAGGCGGGAGGGATGGAGATACGCAGTATTTT
size: -; V: TRBV19; D: TRBD2; J: TRBJ2-3; CDR3: CASSPTSGSTNTQYF; DNA: TGTGCCAGTAGTCCAACTAGCGGGAGTACGAATACGCAGTATTTT
size: -; V: TRBV3-1; D: TRBD2; J: TRBJ2-1; CDR3: CASSQVPSGTEQFF; DNA: TGTGCCAGCAGCCAAGTCCCTAGCGGGACGGAGCAGTTCTTC
size: once; V: TRBV6-4; D: -; J: TRBJ2-1; CDR3: CASSDREFDNEQFF; DNA: TGTGCCAGCAGTGACAGGGAATTCGACAATGAGCAGTTCTTC
size: -; V: TRBV9; D: TRBD1; J: TRBJ2-5; CDR3: CASSVLQGDQETQYF; DNA: TGTGCCAGCAGCGTTCTTCAGGGGGACCAAGAGACCCAGTACTTC
size: -; V: TRBV5-6; D: TRBD2; J: TRBJ2-3; CDR3: CASSRGRSTDTQYF; DNA: TGTGCCAGCAGCCGCGGGAGAAGCACAGATACGCAGTATTTT
size: -; V: TRBV6-2/TRBV6-3; D: -; J: TRBJ2-1; CDR3: CASTRPAATYNEQFF; DNA: TGTGCCAGCACCCGGCCAGCTGCGACCTACAATGAGCAGTTCTTC
size: -; V: TRBV24-1; D: -; J: TRBJ2-2; CDR3: CATTGPLNTGELFF; DNA: TGTGCCACCACGGGACCTTTGAACACCGGGGAGCTGTTTTTT